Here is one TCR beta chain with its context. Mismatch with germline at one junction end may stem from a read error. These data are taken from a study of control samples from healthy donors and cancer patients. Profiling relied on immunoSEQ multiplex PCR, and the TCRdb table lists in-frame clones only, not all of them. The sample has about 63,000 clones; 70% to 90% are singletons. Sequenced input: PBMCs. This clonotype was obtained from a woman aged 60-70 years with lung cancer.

The CDR3 region has the DNA TGTGCTAGCAGCTTATCAGGGGCCGGGGAGCTGTTTTTT. Amino acids: CASSLSGAGELFF. This chain joins TRBV7-7 and TRBJ2-2; maybe TRBD1 (6 bases). The CDR3 extends over 13 amino acids. Germline V gene sequence: CDR1 SSHAT, CDR2 FNYEAQ (reference sequence).